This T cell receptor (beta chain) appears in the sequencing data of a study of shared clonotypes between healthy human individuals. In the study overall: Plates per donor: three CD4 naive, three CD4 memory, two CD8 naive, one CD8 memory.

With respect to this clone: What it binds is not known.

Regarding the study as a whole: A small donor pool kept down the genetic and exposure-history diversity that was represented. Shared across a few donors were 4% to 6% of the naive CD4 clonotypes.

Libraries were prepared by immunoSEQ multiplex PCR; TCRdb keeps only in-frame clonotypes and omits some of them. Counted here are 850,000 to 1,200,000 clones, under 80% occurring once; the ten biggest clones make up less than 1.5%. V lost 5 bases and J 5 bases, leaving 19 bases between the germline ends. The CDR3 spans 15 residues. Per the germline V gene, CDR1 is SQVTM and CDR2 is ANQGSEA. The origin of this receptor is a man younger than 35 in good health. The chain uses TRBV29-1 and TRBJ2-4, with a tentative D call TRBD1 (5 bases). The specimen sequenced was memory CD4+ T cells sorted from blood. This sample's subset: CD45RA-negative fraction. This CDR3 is CSVPGQGVGQNIQYF. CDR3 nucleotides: TGCAGCGTTCCTGGGCAAGGGGTTGGTCAAAACATTCAGTACTTC.